Listed below are T cell receptor beta chains from one sample, sequenced in a study of identical twins. Using its own MiXCR run on the 5' RACE reads, TCRdb lists one record per CDR3 protein. The table shows approximately 470,000 distinct CDR3 sequences, with 11% to 15% occurring only once. The sample was also linked to a second study, of yellow fever vaccine responses in identical twins.

Sequencing used CD4+ T cells sorted from blood. The receptors were sampled from a woman aged 18-29 years in good health. Each CDR3 is given without its conserved first and last residue. D genes are given only for firm matches.

>TRBV12-3/TRBV12-4|NA|9
ASRVGAEAF
>TRBV19|TRBD2|15
ASSMPGLATTTDTQY
>TRBV4-1|NA|12
ASSPPQGAGEQY
>TRBV12-3/TRBV12-4|NA|9
ASSLSSPLV
>TRBV20-1|NA|15
SAQPGLKVSTSDTQY
>TRBV20-1|NA|10
SATGASYEQY
>TRBV6-5|NA|13
ASSYPAGGGETQY
>TRBV4-3|NA|13
ASSQSAAGADTQY
>TRBV7-9|NA|12
ASAGQQNTGELF
>TRBV2|TRBD1|12
ASTRDRGLETQY
>TRBV4-2|TRBD2|20
ASSQDVSLFASGSPRNYEQY
>TRBV12-5|TRBD2|12
ASGLSGTWGELF
>TRBV19|TRBD1|11
ASWDRSTDTQY
>TRBV20-1|TRBD2|12
SAYGLASSYEQY
>TRBV20-1|NA|10
SARTQGETQY
>TRBV5-1|TRBD2|17
ASSPGGLAGGPTYNEQF
>TRBV5-1|NA|12
ASTPLSGSYEQY
>TRBV5-1|TRBD1|13
ASSLRTGVGTEAF
>TRBV28|TRBD2|14
ASSPSRVIAGKTQY
>TRBV20-1|TRBD1|12
SAVQGARTGELF
>TRBV7-3|NA|11
ASSLSKGGGYT
>TRBV5-6|TRBD2|14
ASSLRTSGGPREQF
>TRBV12-3/TRBV12-4|NA|9
ASSLEQSLH
>TRBV7-2|TRBD2|13
ASSLVEGLTHEQY
>TRBV12-3/TRBV12-4|NA|15
ASSSESKTGNINEQY
>TRBV9|NA|12
ASSVGGDLYEQY
>TRBV12-3/TRBV12-4|NA|11
ASSPRQSQPQH
>TRBV6-5|NA|13
ASSYSGLFSYEQY
>TRBV5-1|NA|14
ASSPTGLGNTGELF
>TRBV7-9|TRBD1|12
ASSGTGGPETQY
>TRBV7-9|TRBD2|13
ASSFEIGGRAEQY
>TRBV18|NA|12
ASSQGYSNSPLH
>TRBV20-1|TRBD2|12
SANLAGGRDTQY
>TRBV5-5|NA|12
ASSSRGGSYEQY
>TRBV29-1|TRBD2|13
SVTPGLAGYNEQF
>TRBV27|TRBD1|13
ASSFNDRVGQPQH
>TRBV12-3/TRBV12-4|NA|12
ASSRVISNEKLF
>TRBV10-1|NA|12
ASSKDSLGEKLF
>TRBV11-1|TRBD1|13
ASSGAGTAFEKLF
>TRBV24-1|TRBD1|14
ATSDGAGTGNYGYT
>TRBV7-3|NA|11
ASSLSGFDEQY
>TRBV20-1|NA|15
SAGGVLRGAGTDTQY
>TRBV5-1|NA|12
ASSLQGFPYEQY
>TRBV9|NA|11
ASGDSRGDTQY
>TRBV12-3/TRBV12-4|TRBD1|12
ASVRGRGLYEQY
>TRBV5-1|NA|15
ASSPPQAADLGNEQF
>TRBV21-1|NA|13
APPMGVGASETQY
>TRBV20-1|NA|13
SARRRGLRPDTQY
>TRBV18|NA|12
ASSPIRNTDTQY
>TRBV25-1|TRBD1|12
ASSERDRRNEQF
>TRBV20-1|TRBD2|11
SAFQRGQETQY
>TRBV5-1|NA|13
ASSLVTSHIDEQF
>TRBV24-1|NA|11
ATSSGASDTQY